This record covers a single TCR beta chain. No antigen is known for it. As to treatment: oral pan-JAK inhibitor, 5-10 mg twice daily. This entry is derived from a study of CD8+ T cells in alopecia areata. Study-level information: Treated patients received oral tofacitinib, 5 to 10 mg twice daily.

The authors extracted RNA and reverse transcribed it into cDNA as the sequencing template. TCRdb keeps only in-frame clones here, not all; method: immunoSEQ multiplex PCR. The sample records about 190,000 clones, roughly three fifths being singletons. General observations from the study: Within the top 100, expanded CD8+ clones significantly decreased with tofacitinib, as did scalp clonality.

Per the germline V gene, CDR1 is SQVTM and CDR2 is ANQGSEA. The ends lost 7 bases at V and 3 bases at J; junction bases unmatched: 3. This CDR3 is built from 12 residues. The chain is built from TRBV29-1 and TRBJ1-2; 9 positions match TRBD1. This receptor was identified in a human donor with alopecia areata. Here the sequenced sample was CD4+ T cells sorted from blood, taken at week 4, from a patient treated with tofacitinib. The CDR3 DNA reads TGCAGCGCCCGACAGGGGGACTATGGCTACACCTTC. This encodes CSARQGDYGYTF. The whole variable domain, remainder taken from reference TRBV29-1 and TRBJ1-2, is SAVISQKPSRDICQRGTSLTIQCQVDSQVTMMFWYRQQPGQSLTLIATANQGSEATYESGFVIDKFPISRPNLTFSTLTVSNMSPEDSSIYLCSARQGDYGYTFGSGTRLTVV.